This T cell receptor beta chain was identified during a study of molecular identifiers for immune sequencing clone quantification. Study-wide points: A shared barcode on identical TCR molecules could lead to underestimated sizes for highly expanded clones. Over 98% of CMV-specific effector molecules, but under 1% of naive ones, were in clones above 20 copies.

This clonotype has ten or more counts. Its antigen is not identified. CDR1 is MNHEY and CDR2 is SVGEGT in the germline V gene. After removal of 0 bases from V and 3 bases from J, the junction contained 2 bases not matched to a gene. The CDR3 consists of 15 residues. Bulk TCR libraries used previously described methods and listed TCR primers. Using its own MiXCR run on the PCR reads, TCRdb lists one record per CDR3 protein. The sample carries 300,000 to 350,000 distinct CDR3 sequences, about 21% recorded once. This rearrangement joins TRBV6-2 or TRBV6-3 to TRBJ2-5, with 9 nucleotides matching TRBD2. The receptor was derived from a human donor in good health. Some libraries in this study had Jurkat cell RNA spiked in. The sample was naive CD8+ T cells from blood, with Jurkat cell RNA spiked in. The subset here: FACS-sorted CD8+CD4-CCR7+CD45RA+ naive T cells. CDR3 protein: CASSYSQRGEETQYF. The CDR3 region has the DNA TGTGCCAGCAGTTACTCGCAGCGGGGGGAAGAGACCCAGTACTTC.